These 10 T cell receptor beta chains were all obtained from the same sample, sequenced in a study of PD-1 blockade in mismatch repair-deficient tumors. Using immunoSEQ multiplex PCR, the repertoire was profiled, and TCRdb retains in-frame clones only, with some absent. Of roughly 45,000 clones in the sample, 77% are singletons; the top ten hold around 3.3%. This sample comprised PBMCs, obtained before pembrolizumab treatment. Receptor source: an adult with mismatch repair-deficient cancer.

The chain has TRBV29-1 and TRBJ1-3, with 8 bases that match TRBD1. J was trimmed by 0 bases and V by 0 bases; bases with no gene match: 4. Looked up from germline, CDR1 is SQVTM and CDR2 is ANQGSEA. The CDR3 contains 16 residues. The CDR3 bases are TGCAGCGTTGAAGAGGGGACAGGCCTCTCTGGAAACACCATATATTTT. Translating it yields CSVEEGTGLSGNTIYF.

As to this clone: Relative to the germline gene, one junction end is altered; a read error may explain this. The chain combines TRBV4-3 with TRBJ2-3; D is tentatively TRBD1 or TRBD2 (5 bases each). The CDR3 totals 16 residues. Germline-derived CDR1 and CDR2 are LGHNA and YSLEER. Here the CDR3 reads CASSQDEGASKDTQYF. The DNA of the CDR3 is TGCGCCAGCAGCCAAGATGAAGGGGCTAGCAAAGATACGCAGTATTTT.

The chain has TRBV6-5 and TRBJ1-1; D remains ambiguous. The CDR3 consists of 13 residues. V was cut by 0 bases and J by 0 bases, with 2 bases left in between. Germline CDR1 MNHEY, CDR2 SVGAGI. CDR3 amino acids: CASSYSVNTEAFF. The CDR3 coding sequence is TGTGCCAGCAGTTACTCTGTGAACACTGAAGCTTTCTTT.

In regard to this clone: One junction end does not reproduce the germline sequence, and a read error may be involved. The V call is TRBV7-2, the J call TRBJ2-1, with 12 bases identical to TRBD2. CDR1 and CDR2 from the germline V gene are SGHTA and FQGNSA. The CDR3 loop spans 15 amino acids. The CDR3 is CASSLAGGPQYEQFF. CDR3 DNA: TGTGCCAGCAGCCTAGCGGGAGGGCCCCAGTATGAGCAGTTCTTC.

V usage is TRBV11-2 and J usage is TRBJ1-1; 10 bases align to TRBD1. J was trimmed by 4 bases and V by 3 bases; bases with no gene match: 2. This CDR3 is built from 14 residues. CDR1 and CDR2 from the germline V gene are SGHAT and FQNNGV. For the CDR3, the DNA is TGTGCCAGCAGCTTGACAGGGGGCATCACTGAAGCTTTCTTT. This gives the protein CASSLTGGITEAFF.

This chain connects TRBV23-1 to TRBJ1-2; 10 bases match TRBD1. TRBV23-1 is noted as an ORF with a role that remains uncertain. The CDR3 consists of 12 residues. V trimming: 8 bases; J trimming: 8 bases; junction bases outside the gene matches: 5. In DNA, the CDR3 is TGCGCCAGCCCCGGGACAGGGGAGGGCTACACCTTC. Translation: CASPGTGEGYTF.

In this sample, this clone turned up once. The chain has TRBV4-3 and TRBJ1-2, with D uncertain. Per the germline V gene, CDR1 is LGHNA and CDR2 is YSLEER. The CDR3 spans 14 residues. Deletions cut 1 base from V and 1 base from J, with 7 bases between. The DNA for the CDR3 is TGCGCCAGCAGCCAAGTGAAGGTTAACTATGGCTACACCTTC. Translating it yields CASSQVKVNYGYTF.

This clone showed up just a few times. The chain couples TRBV27 to TRBJ2-5, with 14 positions matching TRBD2. This CDR3 contains 15 residues. CDR1 is MNHEY, CDR2 SMNVEV, per germline (reference sequence). Unmatched junction bases numbered 3, after V lost 7 bases and J lost 2 bases. CDR3 sequence: CASTRLAGGQETQYF. CDR3 nucleotide sequence: TGTGCCAGCACCAGACTAGCGGGAGGGCAAGAGACCCAGTACTTC.

The J gene is TRBJ2-6, the V gene TRBV25-1; 9 bases are shared with TRBD1. CDR3 size: 18 residues. Trimming took 6 bases from V and 3 from J; bases not matched to a gene: 12. CDR1 and CDR2 (germline): MGHDK, SYGVNS. The CDR3 DNA sequence: TGTGCCAGCAGCCACGGGACAGGGATCCCCGGTGGGGCCAACGTCCTGACTTTC. Residues: CASSHGTGIPGGANVLTF. Supplemented by reference TRBV25-1 and TRBJ2-6, the full variable domain reads EADIYQTPRYLVIGTGKKITLECSQTMGHDKMYWYQQDPGMELHLIHYSYGVNSTEKGDLSSESTVSRIRTEHFPLTLESARPSHTSQYLCASSHGTGIPGGANVLTFGAGSRLTVL.

The genes are TRBV5-1 and TRBJ2-1; 9 bases are a match to TRBD1. Germline-derived CDR1 and CDR2 are SGHRS and YFSETQ. The length of the CDR3 is 13 residues. Germline trimming cut 4 bases from V and 6 bases from J; bases unmatched to any gene: 2. The CDR3 protein is CASSGGQGNEQFF. CDR3 DNA: TGCGCCAGCAGCGGGGGACAGGGCAATGAGCAGTTCTTC.